The rows below give T cell receptor beta chains drawn from one sample of a study of T-cell reconstitution after alpha-beta-depleted transplantation in children. TCRdb re-derived calls from the PCR reads in MiXCR, one entry per CDR3 protein. Of about 610,000 distinct CDR3 sequences listed, roughly a tenth are singletons. The sample consisted of PBMCs from the stem cell graft donor, taken from the stem cell graft. The receptor set was obtained from a human donor who donated a stem cell graft to a child with acute myeloid leukemia. CDR3s include the opening cysteine and the closing phenylalanine or tryptophan. The D gene is left open where the match is weak. Expanded clones get a size class; other rows say once, few or many, or leave the size out.

D | J | V | size | length | DNA | CDR3
. | TRBJ2-3 | TRBV5-1 | many | 15 | TGCGCCAGCAGCTTGGAGGTGGGACTGGCAGATACGCAGTATTTT | CASSLEVGLADTQYF
. | TRBJ2-7 | TRBV28 | few | 14 | TGTGCCAGCAGGCCGGGACCACCCTACTACGAGCAGTACTTC | CASRPGPPYYEQYF
. | TRBJ1-5 | TRBV4-2 | . | 17 | TGTGCCAGCAGCCAAGATCTTCGGGGGATGGGCAATCAGCCCCAGCATTTT | CASSQDLRGMGNQPQHF
. | TRBJ2-7 | TRBV29-1 | few | 12 | TGCAGCGTTGCAGGGACCGACGTGGAGCAGTACTTC | CSVAGTDVEQYF
TRBD2 | TRBJ2-1 | TRBV29-1 | many | 13 | TGCAGCTCAGGGACTAGCGGGAGTTATGAGCAGTTCTTC | CSSGTSGSYEQFF
. | TRBJ2-3 | TRBV10-2 | many | 13 | TGCGCCTACCGCGACTCGCGCACAGATACGCAGTATTTT | CAYRDSRTDTQYF
. | TRBJ2-5 | TRBV28 | few | 12 | TGTGCCAGCCGCCCAGGGAGAGAGACCCAGTACTTC | CASRPGRETQYF
TRBD2 | TRBJ2-3 | TRBV20-1 | . | 18 | TGCAGTGCTAGAGATATCAGGAGCGGGGGGGCTCAGAGAGATACGCAGTATTTT | CSARDIRSGGAQRDTQYF
. | TRBJ1-1 | TRBV30 | . | 10 | TGTGCCTGGGGAGAGACTGAAGCTTTCTTT | CAWGETEAFF
TRBD2 | TRBJ2-1 | TRBV5-1 | . | 14 | TGCGCCAGCAGCTTGGTGGGAGGGATTGATGAGCAGTTCTTC | CASSLVGGIDEQFF
TRBD1 | TRBJ2-7 | TRBV30 | . | 13 | TGTGCCTGGGGAGTCGACAGGGCCTACGAGCAGTACTTC | CAWGVDRAYEQYF
. | TRBJ2-3 | TRBV7-2 | . | 14 | TGTGCCAGCAGCCGGAATAAAATAGGGCAATCGCAGTATTTT | CASSRNKIGQSQYF
. | TRBJ2-2 | TRBV27 | . | 17 | TGTGCCAGCAGTTTATTCGCCCGGGGGGCGATCACCGGGGAGCTGTTTTTT | CASSLFARGAITGELFF
TRBD2 | TRBJ2-7 | TRBV28 | . | 16 | TGTGCCAGCAGCCCAAGCGGGAGGCAAAGCTCCTACGAGCAGTACTTC | CASSPSGRQSSYEQYF
. | TRBJ2-1 | TRBV5-5 | many | 13 | TGTGCCAGCAGCTTGGGGACGGCCAATGAGCAGTTCTTC | CASSLGTANEQFF
. | TRBJ2-1 | TRBV7-9 | . | 13 | TGTGCCAGCAGTGCCGGGACAAACAATGAGCAGTTCTTC | CASSAGTNNEQFF
TRBD1 | TRBJ2-3 | TRBV27 | few | 15 | TGTGCCAGCACCTCGGGACAGTTTAGCACAGATACGCAGTATTTT | CASTSGQFSTDTQYF
TRBD1 | TRBJ1-2 | TRBV30 | . | 12 | TGTGCCTGTCCGGACAGGGGGTATGGCTACACCTTC | CACPDRGYGYTF
. | TRBJ2-1 | TRBV20-1 | many | 15 | TGCAGTGTCGACAACGGCCTAGACGTCTACAATGAGCAGTTCTTC | CSVDNGLDVYNEQFF
. | TRBJ2-7 | TRBV25-1 | many | 13 | TGTGCCAGCAAAAAGGGACTGTCCTACGAGCAGTACTTC | CASKKGLSYEQYF
. | TRBJ2-7 | TRBV20-1 | many | 15 | TGCAGTGCTAGAGATTTCGGGACCTTCTCCTACGAGCAGTACTTC | CSARDFGTFSYEQYF
. | TRBJ2-5 | TRBV12-3/TRBV12-4 | few | 16 | TGTGCCAGCAGTTTAGGGCGCCGGGACGCAGAAGAGACCCAGTACTTC | CASSLGRRDAEETQYF
. | TRBJ2-5 | TRBV7-2 | . | 17 | TGTGCCAGCAGCTCCCAACTAGCCCCTCGAGCCCAAGAGACCCAGTACTTC | CASSSQLAPRAQETQYF
TRBD1 | TRBJ2-3 | TRBV29-1 | . | 13 | TGCAGCGCGACAGGGATAAGGGGGGATACGCAGTATTTT | CSATGIRGDTQYF
TRBD2 | TRBJ2-5 | TRBV20-1 | . | 16 | TGCTGTGCTAGAGACGGGGTAGCGGGGTACCAAGAGACCCAGTACTTC | CCARDGVAGYQETQYF
. | TRBJ2-7 | TRBV7-2 | many | 15 | TGTGCCAGCAGCCTAACGGTCCAGGTGGGGTACGAGCAGTACTTC | CASSLTVQVGYEQYF
. | TRBJ1-1 | TRBV5-1 | many | 16 | TGCGCCAGCAGCTTGTTTTTGCAGGGAGAGGGCACTGAAGCTTTCTTT | CASSLFLQGEGTEAFF
. | TRBJ2-2 | TRBV19 | few | 16 | TGTGCCAGTAGTATTCGGAGTAGTATGGACACCGGGGAGCTGTTTTTT | CASSIRSSMDTGELFF
. | TRBJ2-1 | TRBV20-1 | many | 13 | TGCAGTGCTAGAGATTCAGGGTACAATGAGCAGTTCTTC | CSARDSGYNEQFF
. | TRBJ1-5 | TRBV30 | . | 14 | TGTGCCTGGAGTGTACCAGGGCGCAATCAGCCCCAGCATTTT | CAWSVPGRNQPQHF
TRBD1 | TRBJ1-1 | TRBV6-2/TRBV6-3 | many | 13 | TGTGCCAGTCAGGACAGGGCGGGCACTGAAGCTTTCTTT | CASQDRAGTEAFF
. | TRBJ2-1 | TRBV4-2 | . | 13 | TGTGCCAGCAGCCAAGCGCATCACAATGAGCAGTTCTTC | CASSQAHHNEQFF
. | TRBJ2-2 | TRBV11-3 | many | 15 | TGTGCCAGCAGCCCCAGACGGGGGTACACCGGGGAGCTGTTTTTT | CASSPRRGYTGELFF
TRBD2 | TRBJ2-2 | TRBV18 | few | 15 | TGTGCCAGCACCTCCCTAGCGGGAGACACCGGGGAGCTGTTTTTT | CASTSLAGDTGELFF
TRBD2 | TRBJ2-7 | TRBV4-3 | many | 16 | TGCGCCAGCAGCCAAGATTTGGGAGCGGGGGGCTACGAGCAGTACTTC | CASSQDLGAGGYEQYF
. | TRBJ1-5 | TRBV15 | few | 17 | TGTGCCACCAGCAGAACAACCGGGACAAAGGGCAATCAGCCCCAGCATTTT | CATSRTTGTKGNQPQHF
. | TRBJ2-7 | TRBV11-2 | few | 14 | TGTGCCAGCAGCTTAGACGACACATCCTACGAGCAGTACTTC | CASSLDDTSYEQYF
. | TRBJ1-1 | TRBV20-1 | . | 15 | TGCAGTGCTAGTTATCCGGGGGGCAGGGGCACTGAAGCTTTCTTT | CSASYPGGRGTEAFF
. | TRBJ2-3 | TRBV20-1 | . | 16 | TGCAGTGCTAGAGATCCCGGCGGGCGGAGCACAGATTCGCAGTATTTT | CSARDPGGRSTDSQYF
. | TRBJ2-2 | TRBV2 | few | 15 | TGTGCCAGCCTAATAGGGGGGCTCGGGCCCGGGGAGCTGTTTTTT | CASLIGGLGPGELFF